This TCR beta chain was retrieved from a study of cytomegalovirus exposure and HLA in healthy donors. Findings of the study overall: The study listed approximately 160 cytomegalovirus-associated TCR beta chains.

V was pared by 3 bases and J by 2 bases, with 9 bases between. CDR3 size: 13 residues. CDR1 SQVTM and CDR2 ANQGSEA come from the germline V gene. TCRdb keeps only in-frame clones here, not all; method: immunoSEQ multiplex PCR. The profile shows a few hundred thousand clones, roughly 85% of them singletons. Regarding this clone: Its antigen is undetermined.

Specimen: PBMCs. The chain combines TRBV29-1 with TRBJ2-3; possible D gene TRBD2, 6 bases. The TCR originated in a woman younger than 30 in good health and CMV-seronegative. In nucleotides, the CDR3 is TGCAGCGTTGACGGGGAGGTCACAGATACGCAGTATTTT. Its protein is CSVDGEVTDTQYF.